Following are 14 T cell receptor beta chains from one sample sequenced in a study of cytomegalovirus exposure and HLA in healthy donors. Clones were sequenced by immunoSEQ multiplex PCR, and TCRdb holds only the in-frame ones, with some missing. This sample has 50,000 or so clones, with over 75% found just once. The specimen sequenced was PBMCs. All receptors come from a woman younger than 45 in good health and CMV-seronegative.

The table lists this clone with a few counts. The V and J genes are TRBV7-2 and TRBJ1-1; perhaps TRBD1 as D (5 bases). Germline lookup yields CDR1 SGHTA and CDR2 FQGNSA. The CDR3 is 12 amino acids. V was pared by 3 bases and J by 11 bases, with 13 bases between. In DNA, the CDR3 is TGTGCCAGCAGCTTCCAACGCGGGGGTGCTTTCTTT. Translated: CASSFQRGGAFF.

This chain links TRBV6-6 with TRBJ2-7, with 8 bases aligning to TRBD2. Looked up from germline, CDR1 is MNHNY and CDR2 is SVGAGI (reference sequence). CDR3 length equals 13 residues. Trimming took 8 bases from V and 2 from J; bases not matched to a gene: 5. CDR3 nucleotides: TGTGCCAGCTCCCGGGGGGGTGCCTACGAGCAGTACTTC. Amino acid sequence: CASSRGGAYEQYF.

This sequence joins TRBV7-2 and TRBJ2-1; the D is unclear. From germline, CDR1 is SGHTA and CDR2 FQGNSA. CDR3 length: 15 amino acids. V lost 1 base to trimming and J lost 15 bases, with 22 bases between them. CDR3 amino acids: CASSLGSDNASRRFF. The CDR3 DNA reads TGTGCCAGCAGCTTAGGTTCTGATAATGCGTCAAGGAGGTTCTTC.

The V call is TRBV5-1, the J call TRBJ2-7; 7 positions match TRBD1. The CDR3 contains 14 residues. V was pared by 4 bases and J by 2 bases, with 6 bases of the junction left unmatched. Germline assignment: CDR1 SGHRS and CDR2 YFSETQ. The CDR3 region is CASSKGQTAYEQYF. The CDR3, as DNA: TGCGCCAGCAGCAAGGGACAGACGGCCTACGAGCAGTACTTC.

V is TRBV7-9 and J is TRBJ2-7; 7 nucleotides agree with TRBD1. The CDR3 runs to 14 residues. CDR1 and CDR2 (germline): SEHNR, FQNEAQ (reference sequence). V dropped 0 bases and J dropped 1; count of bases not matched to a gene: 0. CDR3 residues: CASSLAGQSYEQYF. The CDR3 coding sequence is TGTGCCAGCAGCTTAGCGGGACAGTCCTACGAGCAGTACTTC.

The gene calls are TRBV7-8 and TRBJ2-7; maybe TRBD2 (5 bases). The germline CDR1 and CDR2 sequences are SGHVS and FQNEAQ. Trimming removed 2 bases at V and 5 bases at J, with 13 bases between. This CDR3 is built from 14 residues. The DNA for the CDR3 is TGTGCCAGCAGCTTACGGGATTTCGATGACGAGCAGTACTTC. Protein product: CASSLRDFDDEQYF.

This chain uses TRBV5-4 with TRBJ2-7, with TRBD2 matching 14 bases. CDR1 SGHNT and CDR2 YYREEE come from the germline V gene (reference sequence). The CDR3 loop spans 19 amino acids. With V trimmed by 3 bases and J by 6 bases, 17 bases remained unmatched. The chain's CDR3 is CASSWGATSGRALRGEQYF. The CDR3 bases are TGTGCCAGCAGCTGGGGGGCGACTAGCGGGAGGGCCTTACGGGGCGAGCAGTACTTC.

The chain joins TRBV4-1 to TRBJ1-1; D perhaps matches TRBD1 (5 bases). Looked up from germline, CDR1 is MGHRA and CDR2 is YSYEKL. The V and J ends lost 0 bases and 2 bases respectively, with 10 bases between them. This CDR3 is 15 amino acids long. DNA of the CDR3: TGCGCCAGCAGCCAAGATTGGGGCCTTAACACTGAAGCTTTCTTT. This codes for CASSQDWGLNTEAFF.

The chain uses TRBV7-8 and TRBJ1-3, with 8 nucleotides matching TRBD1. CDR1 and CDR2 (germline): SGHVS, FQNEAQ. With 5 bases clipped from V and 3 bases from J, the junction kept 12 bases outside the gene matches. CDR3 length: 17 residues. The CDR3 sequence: CASSQGRTGLGGNTIYF. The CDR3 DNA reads TGTGCCAGCAGCCAGGGGCGGACAGGGCTCGGTGGAAACACCATATATTTT.

The CDR3 region has the DNA TGTGCTAGTGGTTTGCCCCGAACAGGAGTTAACACTGAAGCTTTCTTT. This encodes CASGLPRTGVNTEAFF. This sequence joins TRBV12-5 and TRBJ1-1, with D maybe TRBD1 (5 bases). The CDR3 extends over 16 amino acids. Germline V gene sequence: CDR1 LGHNT, CDR2 FRNRAP. The V and J ends lost 2 bases and 2 bases respectively, with 15 bases between them. The full variable domain, in which reference TRBV12-5 and TRBJ1-1 provide the parts outside the CDR3, is DARVTQTPRHKVTEMGQEVTMRCQPILGHNTVFWYRQTMMQGLELLAYFRNRAPLDDSGMPKDRFSAEMPDATLATLKIQPSEPRDSAVYFCASGLPRTGVNTEAFFGQGTRLTVV.

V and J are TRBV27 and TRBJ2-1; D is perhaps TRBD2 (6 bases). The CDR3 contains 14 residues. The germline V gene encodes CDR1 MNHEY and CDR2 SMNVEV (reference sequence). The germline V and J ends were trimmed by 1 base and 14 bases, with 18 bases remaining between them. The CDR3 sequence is CASSLLGGLTFKFF. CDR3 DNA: TGTGCCAGCAGTTTATTAGGCGGACTAACATTTAAGTTCTTC.

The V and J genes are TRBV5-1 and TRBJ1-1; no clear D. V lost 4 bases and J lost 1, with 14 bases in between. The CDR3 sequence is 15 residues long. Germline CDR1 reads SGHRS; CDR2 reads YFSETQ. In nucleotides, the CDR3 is TGCGCCAGCAGCATCCTCGGGTCGGGGAACACTGAAGCTTTCTTT. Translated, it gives CASSILGSGNTEAFF.

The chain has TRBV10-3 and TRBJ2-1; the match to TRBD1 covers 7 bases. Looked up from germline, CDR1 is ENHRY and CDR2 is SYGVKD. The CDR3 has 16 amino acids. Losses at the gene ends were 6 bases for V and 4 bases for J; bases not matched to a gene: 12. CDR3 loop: CAIRHTDRASYNEQFF. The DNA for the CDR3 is TGTGCCATCAGACACACAGACAGGGCCTCATACAATGAGCAGTTCTTC.

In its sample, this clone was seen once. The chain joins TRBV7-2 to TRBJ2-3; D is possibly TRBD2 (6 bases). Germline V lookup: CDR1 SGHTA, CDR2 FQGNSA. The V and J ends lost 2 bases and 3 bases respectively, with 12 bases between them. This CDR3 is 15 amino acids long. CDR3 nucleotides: TGTGCCAGCAGCTTAATGGCGGGGTTGACAGATACGCAGTATTTT. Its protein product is CASSLMAGLTDTQYF. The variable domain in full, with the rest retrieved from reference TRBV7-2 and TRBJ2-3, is GAGVSQSPSNKVTEKGKDVELRCDPISGHTALYWYRQSLGQGLEFLIYFQGNSAPDKSGLPSDRFSAERTGGSVSTLTIQRTQQEDSAVYLCASSLMAGLTDTQYFGPGTRLTVL.